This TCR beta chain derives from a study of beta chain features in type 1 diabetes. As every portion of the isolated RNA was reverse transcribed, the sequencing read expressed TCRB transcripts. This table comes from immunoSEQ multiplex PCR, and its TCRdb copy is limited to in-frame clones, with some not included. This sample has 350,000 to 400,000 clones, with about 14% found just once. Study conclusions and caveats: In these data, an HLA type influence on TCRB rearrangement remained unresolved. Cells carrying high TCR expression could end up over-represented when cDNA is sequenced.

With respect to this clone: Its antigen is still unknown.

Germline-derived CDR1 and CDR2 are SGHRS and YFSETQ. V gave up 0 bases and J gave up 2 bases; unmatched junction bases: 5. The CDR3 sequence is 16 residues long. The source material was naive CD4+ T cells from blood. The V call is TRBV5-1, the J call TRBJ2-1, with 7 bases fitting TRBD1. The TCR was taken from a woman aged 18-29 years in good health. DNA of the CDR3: TGCGCCAGCAGCTTGGAGGTCAGGGGGACCTACAATGAGCAGTTCTTC. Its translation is CASSLEVRGTYNEQFF.